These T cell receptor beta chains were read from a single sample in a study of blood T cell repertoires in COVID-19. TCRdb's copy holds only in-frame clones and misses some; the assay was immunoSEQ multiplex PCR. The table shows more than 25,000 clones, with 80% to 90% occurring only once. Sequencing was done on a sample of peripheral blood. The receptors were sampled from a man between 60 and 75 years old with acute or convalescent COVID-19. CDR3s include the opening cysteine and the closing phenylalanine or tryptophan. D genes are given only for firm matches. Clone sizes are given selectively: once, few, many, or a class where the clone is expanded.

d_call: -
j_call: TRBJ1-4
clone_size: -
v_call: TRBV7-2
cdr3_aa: CASSLAGLWREKLFF
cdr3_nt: TGTGCCAGCAGCTTAGCAGGCCTTTGGAGGGAAAAACTGTTTTTT

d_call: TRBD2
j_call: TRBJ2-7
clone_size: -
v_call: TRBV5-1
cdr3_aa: CASSLDTSGTYEQYF
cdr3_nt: TGCGCCAGCAGCTTGGACACTAGCGGAACCTACGAGCAGTACTTC

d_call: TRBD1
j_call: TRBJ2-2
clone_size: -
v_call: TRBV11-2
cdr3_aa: CASSQMGQGNTGELFF
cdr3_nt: TGTGCCAGCAGCCAGATGGGACAGGGAAACACCGGGGAGCTGTTTTTT

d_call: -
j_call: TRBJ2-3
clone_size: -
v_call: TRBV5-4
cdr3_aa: CASSSKQGLDTQYF
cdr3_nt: TGTGCCAGCAGCTCAAAACAGGGCCTAGATACGCAGTATTTT

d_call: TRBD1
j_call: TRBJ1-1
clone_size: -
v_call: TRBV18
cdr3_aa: CASSLTGVNTEAFF
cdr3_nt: TGTGCCAGCTCACTCACAGGGGTGAACACTGAAGCTTTCTTT

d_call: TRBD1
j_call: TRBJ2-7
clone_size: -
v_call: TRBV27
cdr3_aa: CASSLAGTGLYEQYF
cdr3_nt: TGTGCCAGCAGCCTCGCCGGGACAGGTCTCTACGAGCAGTACTTC

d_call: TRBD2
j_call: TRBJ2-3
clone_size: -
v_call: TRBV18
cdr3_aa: CASSPQRGRGTQYF
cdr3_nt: TGTGCCAGCTCACCCCAGCGGGGCCGGGGGACGCAGTATTTT

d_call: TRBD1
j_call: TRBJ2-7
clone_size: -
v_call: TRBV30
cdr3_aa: CAWSRTGGVYEQYF
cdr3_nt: TGTGCCTGGAGTCGGACAGGCGGAGTCTACGAGCAGTACTTC

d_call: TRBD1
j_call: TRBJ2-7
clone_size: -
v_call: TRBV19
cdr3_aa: CASSITGQGTYEQYF
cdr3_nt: TGTGCCAGTAGTATAACGGGACAGGGGACGTACGAGCAGTACTTC

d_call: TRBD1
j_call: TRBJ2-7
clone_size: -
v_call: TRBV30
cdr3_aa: CAWNSKEGQGYEQYF
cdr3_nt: TGTGCCTGGAACTCAAAGGAAGGACAGGGATACGAGCAGTACTTC

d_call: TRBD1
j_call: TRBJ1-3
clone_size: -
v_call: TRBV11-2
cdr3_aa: CASSTGQASGNTIYF
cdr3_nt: TGTGCCAGCAGCACCGGACAGGCCTCTGGAAACACCATATATTTT

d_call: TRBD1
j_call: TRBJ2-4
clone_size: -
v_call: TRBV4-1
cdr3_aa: CASSPQTGPGNIQYF
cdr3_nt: TGCGCCAGCAGTCCCCAGACAGGGCCGGGGAACATTCAGTACTTC

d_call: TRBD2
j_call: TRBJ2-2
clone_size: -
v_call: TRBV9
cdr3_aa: CASSPHGGRYSGELFF
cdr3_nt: TGTGCCAGCAGCCCACATGGCGGGAGATATTCCGGGGAGCTGTTTTTT

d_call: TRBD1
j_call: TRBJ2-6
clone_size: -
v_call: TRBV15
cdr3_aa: CATSTTLGRQGAAGANVLTF
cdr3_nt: TGTGCCACCAGCACGACACTGGGGAGACAGGGGGCGGCTGGGGCCAACGTCCTGACTTTC

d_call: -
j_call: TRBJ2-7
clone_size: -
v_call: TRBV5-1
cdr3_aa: CASRSNYEQYF
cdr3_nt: TGCGCCAGCAGGAGCAACTACGAGCAGTACTTC

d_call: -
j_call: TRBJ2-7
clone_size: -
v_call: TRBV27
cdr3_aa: CASSTTGSYEQYF
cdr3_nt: TGTGCCAGCAGTACAACAGGGAGCTACGAGCAGTACTTC

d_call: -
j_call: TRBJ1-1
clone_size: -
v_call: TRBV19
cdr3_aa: CASSIGAAVNTEAFF
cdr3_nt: TGTGCCAGTAGTATTGGGGCAGCAGTGAACACTGAAGCTTTCTTT

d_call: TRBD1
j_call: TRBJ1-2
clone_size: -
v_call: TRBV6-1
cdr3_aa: CASSDYGQGANYGYTF
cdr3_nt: TGTGCCAGCAGTGACTACGGACAGGGGGCTAACTATGGCTACACCTTC

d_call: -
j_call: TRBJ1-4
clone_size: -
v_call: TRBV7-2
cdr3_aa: CASSSSDRINEKLFF
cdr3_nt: TGTGCCAGCAGCTCGTCGGACAGAATTAATGAAAAACTGTTTTTT

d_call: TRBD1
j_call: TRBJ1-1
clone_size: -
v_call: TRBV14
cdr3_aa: CASARQGYTEAFF
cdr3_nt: TGTGCCAGCGCACGACAGGGATACACTGAAGCTTTCTTT

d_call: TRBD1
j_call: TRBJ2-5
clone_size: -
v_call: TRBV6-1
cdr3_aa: CASSEAWQGAGTQYF
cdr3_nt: TGTGCCAGCAGTGAAGCTTGGCAGGGGGCGGGGACCCAGTACTTC

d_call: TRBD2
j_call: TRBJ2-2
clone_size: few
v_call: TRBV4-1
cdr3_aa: CASSQGLASTGELFF
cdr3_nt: TGCGCCAGCAGCCAGGGACTAGCGAGCACCGGGGAGCTGTTTTTT

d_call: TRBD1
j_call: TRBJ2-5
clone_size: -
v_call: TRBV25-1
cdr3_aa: CASRGQGWETQYF
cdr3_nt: TGTGCCAGCAGGGGACAGGGGTGGGAGACCCAGTACTTC

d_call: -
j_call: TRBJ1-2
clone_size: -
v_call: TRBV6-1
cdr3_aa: CASSDAGIHGYTF
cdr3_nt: TGTGCCAGCAGTGATGCAGGGATCCATGGCTACACCTTC

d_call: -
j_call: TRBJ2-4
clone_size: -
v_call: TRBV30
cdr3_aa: CAWRPGGAKNIQYF
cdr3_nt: TGTGCCTGGAGGCCCGGGGGAGCCAAAAACATTCAGTACTTC

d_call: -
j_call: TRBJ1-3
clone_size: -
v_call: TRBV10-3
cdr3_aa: CAISDGGNTIYF
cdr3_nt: TGTGCCATCAGTGACGGTGGAAACACCATATATTTT

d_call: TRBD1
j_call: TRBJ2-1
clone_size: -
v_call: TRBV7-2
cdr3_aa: CASSSGQGTYNEQFF
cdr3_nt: TGTGCCAGCAGCTCCGGACAGGGGACCTACAATGAGCAGTTCTTC